The 3 T cell receptor beta chains given below trace back to one sample, sequenced in a study of blood T cells in healthy people across ages. The use of a sample-barcoded 5' primer and a J-beta primer mix characterized a second PCR of about 7 to 12 cycles. TCRdb called the 5' RACE reads again in MiXCR, with one record for every CDR3 protein. The sample consists of approximately 810,000 distinct CDR3 sequences, more than 25% of them appearing once. Sequences were obtained from blood. All receptors come from a woman over 75 in good health.

On this clonotype: Given a much more abundant clone one base away, this may be a read error. This rearrangement joins TRBV4-2 to TRBJ1-2; TRBD1 agrees at 7 bases. Trimming at V came to 0 bases and at J to 12 bases, leaving 13 bases not matched to a gene. CDR1 and CDR2 (germline): LGHNA, YNFKEQ. CDR3 size: 15 residues. As DNA, the CDR3 is TGTGCCAGCAGCCAAGACGGGACGCAGGGGGAAGGCCACACCTTC. Its protein product is CASSQDGTQGEGHTF.

At least ten counts were recorded for this clonotype. The chain uses TRBV7-2 and TRBJ2-5; D may be TRBD1 or TRBD2 (5 bases each). CDR1 and CDR2 (germline): SGHTA, FQGNSA. V was pared by 6 bases and J by 2 bases, with 10 bases between. The CDR3 has 13 amino acids. For the CDR3, the DNA is TGTGCCAGCAGTTTGTGGGGGCAAGAGACCCAGTACTTC. This codes for CASSLWGQETQYF.

This clonotype was observed a handful of times. A single base separates this from a much larger clone, so it may be a read error. The chain uses TRBV6-5 and TRBJ1-1; D is possibly TRBD1 (6 bases). The germline V gene encodes CDR1 MNHEY and CDR2 SVGAGI. CDR3 size: 12 residues. Trimming cost V 5 bases and J 4 bases, with 8 bases left between them. CDR3 in amino acids: CASSTGITEAFF. Written as DNA, the CDR3 is TGTGCCAGCAGTACAGGGATCACTGAAGCTTTCTTT.